What follows is one TCR beta chain and its context. This record belongs to a study of T-cell reconstitution after alpha-beta-depleted transplantation in children. Unique molecular identifiers were built into the TCRbeta library. Via MiXCR, TCRdb re-called the PCR reads, giving one row per CDR3 protein. The sample has around 490,000 distinct CDR3 sequences, roughly an eighth seen once. CDR1 is SGHNT and CDR2 is YENEEA in the germline V gene. The CDR3 has 15 amino acids. V was cut by 1 base and J by 4 bases, with 11 bases left in between. The V gene is TRBV11-3, the J gene TRBJ2-1; D might be TRBD1 (5 bases). The sequenced sample was PBMCs, mostly from graft donor cells, obtained 180 days after TCRalphabeta/CD19-depleted stem cell transplant. The origin of this receptor is a female patient aged 2 to 10 who had a stem cell transplant for aplastic anemia, so the T cells may come from the graft donor. Here the CDR3 reads CASSLGRGRYNEQFF. CDR3 in DNA: TGTGCCAGCAGCTTAGGAAGGGGTCGATACAATGAGCAGTTCTTC.